This T cell receptor beta chain was identified during a study of cytomegalovirus exposure and HLA in healthy donors (dated 2017 in TCRdb). Study-wide context: An earlier analysis of around 600 of the donors reported approximately 290 Gb of sequence data and 100 million to 140 million unique TCR beta sequences from approximately 180 million T cells. An early release covering roughly 640 HLA-typed donors comprised about 290 gigabases of sequencing data and around 85 million unique TCR sequences. Of the 398 genotyped donors, 70% to 90% were placed in the genetic ancestry cluster associated with self-reported Caucasian donors. The study aimed to test whether cataloging public T cell receptors could reveal signatures of past pathogen exposure. The study used immunosequencing to profile the T cell repertoires of approximately 650 subjects and linked those repertoires to cytomegalovirus serostatus. Along with the approximately 650-subject first cohort, a separate validation cohort of 120 different subjects was used. To predict cytomegalovirus infection status, the study combined high-throughput TCR immunosequencing, statistical association of individual TCRs with disease status, and machine learning. A later analysis re-analyzed previously published TCR beta repertoires from hundreds of donors and added high-resolution HLA genotyping to study TCR occurrence patterns. The later analysis used no new phenotypic data to find candidate immune exposures, relying instead on TCR beta sequences and their occurrence across donors. An earlier analysis of 587 of the donors used high-throughput TCR beta sequencing to judge whether each TCR beta V gene segment behaved as functional or pseudogenic. Donor age, sex, ethnicity and CMV serostatus were compiled alongside the repertoire data. Genome-wide SNP genotypes for about 55% of the roughly 670 donors were used in a later genetic analysis, which treated that subset as a discovery cohort. Every repertoire in the discovery cohort had been generated on one and the same sequencing platform. HLA typing included class I and class II loci at four-digit resolution. The number of typed donors differed by locus: about 620-640 for A, B, C, DRB1 and DQB1; 500 to 550 for DQA1; some 590 for DPA1; and 450 to 480 for DPB1. Roughly five DR-DQ haplotypes were handled as single units for association and clustering, since linkage in the cohort was strong. Across approximately 400 genotyped donors of the cohort, an average of 235,054 unique TCR beta nucleotide sequences per donor were sequenced, and approximately 19% of those sequences were non-productive.

V is pared back by 8 bases and J by 0 bases, with 8 bases lying between the germline termini. The CDR3 measures 13 amino acids from cysteine to phenylalanine. This entry keeps only the CDR3 DNA: 39 bases, framed from base 1. Reading the germline V gene gives CDR1 ENHRY and CDR2 SYGVKD. Beyond this particular receptor, the publication reports: In an earlier analysis of about 540 of the donors, most TCR beta V segments were observed in productive rearrangements about 87% or about 30% of the time, broadly matching IMGT annotations. Sequencing depth was assumed to be roughly uniform across donors in the presence/absence analyses, though that assumption may not hold. For the cohort, immune exposure information was limited to CMV serostatus. A cluster of highly shared sequence variants was judged likely to represent a technical artifact of the sequencing pipeline. A further reported finding was that TCR beta sequences accurately predicted the HLA-A and HLA-B alleles for most subjects in the first cohort. In the study, roughly 160 TCR beta chains were listed as associated with cytomegalovirus. Linkage disequilibrium might explain the correlated functional status among segregating V segments, but an unknown experimental factor could not be excluded. According to a later analysis, parvovirus B19, influenza, CMV and Epstein-Barr virus appeared linked to several top co-occurrence clusters. An association between a missense DCLRE1C variant and V-gene and J-gene trimming of TCR beta chains was found in a later genetic analysis and replicated in an independent cohort. When HLA alleles, especially DR and DQ, strongly co-occurred, attributing TCR associations to individual alleles was difficult. Across donors, most TCR sequences were observed very rarely, whereas some public TCRs were present in many individuals. The authors suggested that the approach could potentially be extended to other disease states and immunological phenotypes. According to a later genetic analysis, donors in an Asian-associated ancestry cluster had fewer N-insertions in productive TCRs than the approximately 630-donor mean. At a false discovery rate of 0.05, a later analysis linked some 17,000 TCR beta sequences to specific HLA alleles. Because some donors lacked HLA typing at each locus, the association tests relied only on the typed subset. In vitro tests confirmed that a few of the cytomegalovirus-associated TCR beta chains recognize cytomegalovirus antigens. Only TCR beta chains were sequenced in this cohort, and the absence of alpha or paired-chain data limited detectable features. About 17 rarely observed V segments, including chromosome 9 orphons, were excluded from the earlier analysis of a few hundred of the donors because counts were too low. In both the original and validation cohorts, the classifier was reported to diagnose cytomegalovirus status with high specificity and sensitivity. In a later analysis, most CMV-associated TCR beta chains were found to appear HLA-restricted, with HLA associations seemingly driven largely by CMV exposure. A later analysis found that HLA-associated TCR beta chains were more clonally expanded and had lower generation probabilities than equally common non-associated chains. Some IMGT-functional V segments, including TRBV6-2 and TRBV6-3, could not be told apart with the 87-base-pair reads, so those segments were excluded. In a later analysis, the rate of TCR association differed among HLA loci, with DRB1 alleles having the most associated TCRs and HLA-C alleles having the fewest.

The cohort was made up of under 800 healthy bone marrow donors. At the time of sampling, every cohort member was nominally healthy, though immune exposures that went unrecorded were likely present. The donor was CMV seropositive and belonged to the group of 250 to 300 seropositive cohort members. Each donor provided a peripheral blood sample, and peripheral blood mononuclear cells were used for TCR beta sequencing. Genomic DNA was extracted from the blood cell samples with the Qiagen DNeasy Blood Extraction Kit. The library was built by means of the immunoSEQ multiplex PCR assay. A mixture of 60 forward primers for TCR Vbeta segments and 13 reverse primers for TCR Jbeta segments was used in the multiplex PCR. A multiplex PCR assay on genomic DNA amplified the CDR3 region of rearranged TCR beta genes. The amplified TCR beta libraries were sequenced on the Illumina HiSeq System as 87-base-pair reads. As for the authors' bioinformatics: Across the roughly 670 repertoires, a later analysis counted 60 million to 90 million unique TCR beta chains, roughly 11 million of which were shared by at least two donors. Raw reads were error-corrected and collapsed into unique sequences with a nearest-neighbor algorithm that merged closely related sequences to remove PCR and sequencing errors. CDR3 sequences were aligned to IMGT reference sequences to assign V, D and J gene segments. For a sequence to be retained, at least a six-nucleotide match to both a V gene segment and a J gene segment was required. Rearrangements were classified as productive when the CDR3 lacked stop codons and remained in frame with V and J, and all other rearrangements were classified as non-productive. CDR3 was defined according to IMGT convention as the region running from the second conserved V-encoded cysteine to the conserved J-encoded phenylalanine. In an earlier analysis of approximately 590 of the donors, sequences lacking an unambiguous match to a single V gene segment were excluded. In an earlier analysis of 587 of the donors, V segments were called functional above 56.7% productive rearrangements and were called segregating when the between-donor standard deviation exceeded 5%. A statistical classification framework was built for diagnosing cytomegalovirus status from the catalog of TCR beta chain sequences. A later analysis assigned V and J genes by comparing TCR nucleotide sequences with IMGT/GENE-DB human TR gene sequences. Using the TCRdist pipeline, a later analysis assigned CDR3 sequences along with most-parsimonious VDJ recombination scenarios. In a later analysis, each TCR beta chain was defined by its CDR3 amino acid sequence together with its V-gene family, and reads without a unique V-gene family were excluded. A later analysis removed roughly 590 highly shared, low-generation-probability nucleotide sequences to deal with suspected cross-contamination and a sequencing artifact. For each public chain, a later analysis derived a clonal expansion index from normalized ranks of inferred template counts within each repertoire. A later analysis computed generation probabilities with a VDJ recombination model fitted to out-of-frame rearrangements, and checked the results against IGoR. A later analysis scored TCR-TCR, TCR-HLA and TCR-CMV co-occurrence with hypergeometric tests, applying a repertoire-size bias correction to TCR pairs. To estimate false discovery rates, a later analysis permuted the HLA or CMV assignments 20 times. A later analysis grouped co-occurring TCRs with DBSCAN, adding TCRdist sequence similarity when clustering within HLA-allele-positive subsets. Repertoires with fewer than 30,000 or more than 120,000 public chains were left out of co-occurrence clustering, as were about five repertoires with anomalous nucleotide sharing. Drawn from immuneACCESS, this table holds only the in-frame rearrangements with V and J called that TCRdb kept. Clones are partly lost; checked studies trace under half to an unresolved V gene and leave the rest unexplained. That table is the source of V, J and clone size, and D and trimming were worked out from the DNA. The sample table gives 80,000 to 95,000 clones. The ten largest clones capture 15% to 19% of the sample.

In the case of this clone: It lacks a known antigen.

Input material: PBMCs. The TCR originated in a man aged 50 or older in good health and CMV-seropositive. The chain is encoded by TRBV10-3 joined to TRBJ1-3; the D gene assignment is ambiguous. The nucleotide sequence reads as follows: TGTGCCATCCGCTCGGTCTCTGGAAACACCATATATTTT. It encodes CAIRSVSGNTIYF.